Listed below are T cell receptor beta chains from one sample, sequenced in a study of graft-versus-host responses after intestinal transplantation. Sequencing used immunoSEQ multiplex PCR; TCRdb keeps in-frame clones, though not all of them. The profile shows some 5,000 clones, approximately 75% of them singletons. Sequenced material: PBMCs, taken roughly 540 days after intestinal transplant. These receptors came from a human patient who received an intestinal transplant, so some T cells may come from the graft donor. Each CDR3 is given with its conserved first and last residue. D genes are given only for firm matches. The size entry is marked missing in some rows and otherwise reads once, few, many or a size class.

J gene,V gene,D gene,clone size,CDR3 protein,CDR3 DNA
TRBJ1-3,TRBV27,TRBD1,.,CASSLSWWTGNNIYF,TGTGCCAGCAGTTTATCGTGGTGGACAGGAAACAACATATATTTT
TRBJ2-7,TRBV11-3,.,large,CASSSYEQYF,TGTGCCAGCAGCTCCTACGAGCAGTACTTC
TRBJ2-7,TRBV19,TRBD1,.,CASSRDREPYEQYF,TGTGCCAGTAGCCGGGACAGGGAACCGTACGAGCAGTACTTC
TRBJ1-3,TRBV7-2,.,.,CASSSQTGWGNTIYF,TGTGCCAGCAGCTCCCAGACAGGTTGGGGAAACACCATATATTTT
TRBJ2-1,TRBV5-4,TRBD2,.,CASSLDLAGGQYNEQFF,TGTGCCAGCAGCTTGGATCTAGCGGGGGGGCAGTACAATGAGCAGTTCTTC
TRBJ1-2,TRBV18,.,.,CASSPPFDRNYGYTF,TGTGCCAGCTCACCACCGTTCGACAGGAACTATGGCTACACCTTC
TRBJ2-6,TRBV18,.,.,CASSCFTDILQSRANVLTF,TGTGCCAGCTCATGCTTTACGGACATTTTACAAAGTCGGGCCAACGTCCTGACTTTC
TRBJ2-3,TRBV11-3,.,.,CASSLGDTQYF,TGTGCCAGCAGCTTAGGTGATACGCAGTATTTT
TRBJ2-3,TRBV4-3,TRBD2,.,CASSQDRALAGKDTQYF,TGCGCCAGCAGCCAAGATCGAGCGCTAGCGGGGAAAGATACGCAGTATTTT
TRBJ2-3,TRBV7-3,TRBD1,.,CASSLGQGHTDTQYF,TGTGCCAGCAGCTTGGGACAGGGGCACACAGATACGCAGTATTTT
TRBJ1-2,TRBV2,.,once,CASRSNYGYTF,TGTGCCAGCAGGTCTAACTATGGCTACACCTTC
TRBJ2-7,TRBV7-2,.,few,CASSLRGLDYEQYF,TGTGCCAGCAGCTTGCGGGGACTGGACTACGAGCAGTACTTC
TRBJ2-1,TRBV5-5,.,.,CASSPDIHNEQLF,TGTGCCAGCAGTCCCGATATTCACAATGAGCAGCTCTTC
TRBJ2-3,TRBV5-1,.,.,CASSLVGLAANTQYF,TGCGCCAGCAGCTTGGTAGGTTTAGCGGCAAATACGCAGTATTTT
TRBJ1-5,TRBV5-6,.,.,CASSLIAPQWSAPAF,TGTGCCAGCAGCTTGATAGCTCCTCAGTGGTCAGCCCCAGCATTT
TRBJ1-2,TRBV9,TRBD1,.,CASSVDPGQGAGGYTF,TGTGCCAGCAGCGTAGACCCGGGACAGGGGGCTGGTGGCTACACCTTC
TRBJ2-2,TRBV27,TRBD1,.,CASSPNQGAGTGELFF,TGTGCCAGCAGTCCAAACCAGGGGGCCGGCACCGGGGAGCTGTTTTTT
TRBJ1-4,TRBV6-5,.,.,CASSYGTKGEKLFF,TGTGCCAGCAGTTACGGTACTAAGGGTGAAAAACTGTTTTTT
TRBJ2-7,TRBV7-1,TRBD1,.,CASSPPGDRGWGQYF,TGTGCCAGCAGCCCGCCCGGGGACAGGGGGTGGGGGCAGTACTTC
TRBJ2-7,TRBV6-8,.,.,CASSYAGYEQYF,TGTGCCAGCAGTTACGCGGGGTACGAGCAGTACTTC
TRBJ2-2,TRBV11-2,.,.,CASSLIEAGELFF,TGTGCCAGCAGCTTAATAGAGGCCGGGGAGCTGTTTTTT
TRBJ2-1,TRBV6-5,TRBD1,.,CASSPPGDRGYEQFF,TGTGCCAGCAGTCCCCCCGGGGACAGGGGGTATGAGCAGTTCTTC
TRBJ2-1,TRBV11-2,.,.,CASRITPGPLWNEQFF,TGTGCCAGCAGGATTACGCCGGGACCCCTTTGGAATGAGCAGTTCTTC
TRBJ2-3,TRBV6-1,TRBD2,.,CASSEVGGGATDTQYF,TGTGCCAGCAGTGAAGTGGGCGGGGGGGCCACAGATACGCAGTATTTT
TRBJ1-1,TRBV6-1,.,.,CASGKRDGNTEAFF,TGTGCCAGCGGAAAACGGGACGGTAACACTGAAGCTTTCTTT
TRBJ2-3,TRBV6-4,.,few,CASSEGTDTQYF,TGTGCCAGCAGTGAAGGCACAGATACGCAGTATTTT
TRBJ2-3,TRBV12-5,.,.,CSSGPAEYTQYF,TGTTCTAGTGGTCCGGCGGAGTATACGCAGTATTTT
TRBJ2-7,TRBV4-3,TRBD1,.,CASSQSYGDSTYEQYF,TGCGCCAGCAGCCAGAGCTATGGGGACAGTACCTACGAGCAGTACTTC
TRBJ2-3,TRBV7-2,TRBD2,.,CASSIGLVTDTQYF,TGTGCCAGCAGCATTGGACTAGTCACAGATACGCAGTATTTT
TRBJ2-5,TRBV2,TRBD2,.,CASTVDGLAETQETQYF,TGTGCCAGCACCGTTGACGGACTAGCGGAGACCCAAGAGACCCAGTACTTC
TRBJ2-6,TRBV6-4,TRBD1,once,CASSPDRDGGANVLTF,TGTGCCAGCTCCCCAGACAGGGATGGTGGGGCCAACGTCCTGACTTTC
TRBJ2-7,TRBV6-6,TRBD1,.,CASSPGQVYVQYF,TGTGCCAGCAGTCCAGGACAGGTCTACGTGCAGTACTTC
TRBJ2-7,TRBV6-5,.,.,CASSPLTRGYEQYF,TGTGCCAGCAGTCCCTTAACAAGGGGCTACGAGCAGTACTTC
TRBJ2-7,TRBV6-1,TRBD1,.,CASSEGDSSYEQYF,TGTGCCAGCAGTGAAGGGGACAGCTCCTACGAGCAGTACTTC
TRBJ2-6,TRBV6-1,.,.,CASGASGANVLTF,TGTGCCAGCGGGGCCTCTGGGGCCAACGTCCTGACTTTC
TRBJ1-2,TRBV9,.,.,CASSVVNYGYTF,TGTGCCAGCAGCGTAGTCAACTATGGCTACACCTTC
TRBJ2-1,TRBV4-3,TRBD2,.,CASSQDERGGSHNEQFF,TGCGCCAGCAGCCAAGACGAGCGGGGGGGCTCCCACAATGAGCAGTTCTTC
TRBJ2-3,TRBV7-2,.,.,CASSLFRASTDTQYF,TGTGCCAGCAGCTTATTCCGGGCTAGCACAGATACGCAGTATTTT
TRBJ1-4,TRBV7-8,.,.,CVSSLLGLGPANAKPFF,TGTGTCAGCAGCCTCCTCGGGTTGGGGCCGGCTAATGCAAAACCGTTTTTT
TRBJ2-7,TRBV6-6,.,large,CATLSGYEQYF,TGTGCCACCCTCTCCGGTTACGAGCAGTACTTC
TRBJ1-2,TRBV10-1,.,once,CASSKRTGSRKTYGYTF,TGCGCCAGCAGTAAGCGTACAGGATCGCGAAAGACCTATGGCTACACCTTC
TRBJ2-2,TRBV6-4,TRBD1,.,CASSDFTGGAGELFF,TGTGCCAGCAGTGACTTTACAGGGGGCGCCGGGGAGCTGTTTTTT
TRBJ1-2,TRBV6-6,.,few,CASSYSTQLYGYTF,TGTGCCAGCAGTTACTCGACCCAGCTGTATGGCTACACCTTC
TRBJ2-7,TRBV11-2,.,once,CASSRLSYEQYF,TGTGCCAGCAGCCGACTCTCCTACGAGCAGTACTTC
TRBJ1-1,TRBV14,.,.,CASSQESGGTEAFF,TGTGCCAGCAGCCAAGAGAGTGGTGGCACTGAAGCTTTCTTT
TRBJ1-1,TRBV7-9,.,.,CASSQDGEKAFF,TGCGCCAGCAGCCAAGATGGAGAAAAAGCTTTCTTT
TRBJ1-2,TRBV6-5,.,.,CASGLGLYGYTF,TGTGCCAGCGGGCTGGGTCTCTACGGCTACACCTTC
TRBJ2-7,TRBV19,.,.,CASSTFGGDEQYF,TGTGCCAGTAGCACCTTCGGAGGCGACGAGCAGTACTTC
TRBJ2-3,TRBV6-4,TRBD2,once,CASSPSGGATDTQYF,TGTGCCAGCAGCCCTTCCGGGGGGGCGACAGATACGCAGTATTTT
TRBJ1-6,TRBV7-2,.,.,CASSLDIGGSPLHF,TGTGCCAGCAGCCTGGACATCGGGGGCTCACCCCTCCACTTT